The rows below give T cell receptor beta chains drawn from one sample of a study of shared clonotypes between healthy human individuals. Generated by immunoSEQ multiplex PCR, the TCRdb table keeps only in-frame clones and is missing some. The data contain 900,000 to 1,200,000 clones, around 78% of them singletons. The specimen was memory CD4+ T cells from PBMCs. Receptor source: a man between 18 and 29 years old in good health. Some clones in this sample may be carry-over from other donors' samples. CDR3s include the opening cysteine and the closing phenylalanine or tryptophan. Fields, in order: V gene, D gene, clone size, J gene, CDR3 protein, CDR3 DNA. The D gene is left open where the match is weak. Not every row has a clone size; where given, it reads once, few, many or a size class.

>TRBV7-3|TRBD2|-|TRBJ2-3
CASSLGRERVHTQYF
TGTGCCAGCAGCTTAGGGCGGGAGAGGGTACATACGCAGTATTTT
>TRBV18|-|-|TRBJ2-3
CASSPPGPDTQYF
TGTGCCAGCTCACCACCGGGCCCAGATACGCAGTATTTT
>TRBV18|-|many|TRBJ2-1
CASSLQNEQFF
TGTGCCAGCTCACTACAGAATGAGCAGTTCTTC
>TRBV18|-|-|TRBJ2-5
CASSPNTGRQETQYF
TGTGCCAGCTCACCAAATACAGGGAGGCAAGAGACCCAGTACTTC
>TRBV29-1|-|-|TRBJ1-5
CSVGEGDQPQHF
TGCAGCGTTGGGGAGGGGGATCAGCCCCAGCATTTT
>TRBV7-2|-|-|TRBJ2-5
CASSLDWTAGTQYF
TGTGCCAGCAGCTTAGACTGGACAGCGGGGACCCAGTACTTC
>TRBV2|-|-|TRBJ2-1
CASSISAEQFF
TGTGCCAGCAGTATAAGCGCGGAGCAGTTCTTC
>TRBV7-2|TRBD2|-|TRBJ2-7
CASSLTSGFSSYEQYF
TGTGCCAGCAGCTTAACTAGCGGGTTCTCCTCCTACGAGCAGTACTTC
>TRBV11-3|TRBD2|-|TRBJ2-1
CASSLDGVAGINEQFF
TGTGCCAGCAGCTTAGATGGGGTAGCGGGAATCAATGAGCAGTTCTTC
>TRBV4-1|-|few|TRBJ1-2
CASSQDRASNYGYTF
TGCGCCAGCAGCCAAGATCGCGCCTCAAACTATGGCTACACCTTC
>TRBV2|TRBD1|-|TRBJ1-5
CASGGTGGYQPQHF
TGTGCCAGCGGTGGGACAGGGGGCTATCAGCCCCAGCATTTT
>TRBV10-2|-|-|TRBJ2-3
CASSRGVSTDTQYF
TGCGCCAGCAGTCGGGGAGTCAGCACAGATACGCAGTATTTT
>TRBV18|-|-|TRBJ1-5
CASSQGFQPQHF
TGTGCCAGCTCACAGGGATTTCAGCCCCAGCATTTT
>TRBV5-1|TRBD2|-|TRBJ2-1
CASSPTTSGRSYNEQFF
TGCGCCAGCAGCCCTACGACTAGCGGGAGATCCTACAATGAGCAGTTCTTC
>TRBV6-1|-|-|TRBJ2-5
CASVRGGVQETQYF
TGTGCCAGTGTCAGGGGGGGGGTTCAGGAGACCCAGTACTTC
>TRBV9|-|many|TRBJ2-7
CASSTDQGSVEQYF
TGTGCCAGCAGTACTGACCAGGGCTCTGTCGAGCAGTACTTC
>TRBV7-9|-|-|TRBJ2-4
CASSVGAKNIQYF
TGTGCCAGCAGTGTAGGGGCCAAAAACATTCAGTACTTC
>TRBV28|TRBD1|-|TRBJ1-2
CASSITGGLGYTF
TGTGCCAGCAGTATCACAGGGGGCTTGGGCTACACCTTC
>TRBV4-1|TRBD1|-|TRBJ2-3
CASSRIGTAVGTDTQYF
TGCGCCAGCAGCCGCATCGGGACAGCTGTTGGCACAGATACGCAGTATTTT
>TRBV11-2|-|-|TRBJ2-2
CASSLGSWNTGELFF
TGTGCCAGCAGCTTAGGTAGCTGGAACACCGGGGAGCTGTTTTTT
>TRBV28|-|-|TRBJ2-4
CASSLPLGGAKNIQYF
TGTGCCAGCAGTTTACCTTTGGGGGGAGCCAAAAACATTCAGTACTTC
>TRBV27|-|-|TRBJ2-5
CASSLKYEETQYF
TGTGCCAGCAGTTTAAAGTATGAGGAGACCCAGTACTTC
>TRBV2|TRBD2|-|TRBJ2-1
CASSAPERELQFF
TGTGCCAGCTCGGCGCCTGAGCGGGAGTTGCAGTTCTTC
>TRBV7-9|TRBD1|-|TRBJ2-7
CASSLGQGAAYEQYF
TGTGCCAGCAGCTTAGGGCAGGGGGCCGCCTACGAGCAGTACTTC
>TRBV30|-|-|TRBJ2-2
CAWSAVTGELFF
TGTGCCTGGAGTGCTGTCACCGGGGAGCTGTTTTTT
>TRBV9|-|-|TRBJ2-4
CASSARSGAKNIQYF
TGTGCCAGCAGCGCGCGGAGTGGAGCCAAAAACATTCAGTACTTC
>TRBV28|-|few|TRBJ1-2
CASSTGYYGYTF
TGTGCCAGCAGTACAGGATACTATGGCTACACCTTC
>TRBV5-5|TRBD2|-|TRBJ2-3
CAFRGERITDTQYF
TGTGCCTTCCGGGGGGAGCGGATCACAGATACGCAGTATTTT
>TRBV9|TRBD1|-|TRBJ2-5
CASSPRGQDQETQYF
TGTGCCAGCAGCCCTAGGGGACAGGACCAAGAGACCCAGTACTTC
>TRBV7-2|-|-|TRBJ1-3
CASSPNRVGGGNTIYF
TGTGCCAGCAGCCCTAACAGGGTCGGTGGAGGAAACACCATATATTTT
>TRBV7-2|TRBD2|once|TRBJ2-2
CASAGASGTPTGELFF
TGTGCCAGCGCAGGGGCTAGCGGGACCCCCACCGGGGAGCTGTTTTTT
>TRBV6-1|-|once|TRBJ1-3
CASSRDSGNTIYF
TGTGCCAGCAGTAGAGATTCTGGAAACACCATATATTTT
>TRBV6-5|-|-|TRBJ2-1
CASRLDRWGYNEQFF
TGTGCCAGCAGACTCGACAGGTGGGGCTACAATGAGCAGTTCTTC
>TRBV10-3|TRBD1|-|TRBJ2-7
CAINGQGGDEQYF
TGTGCCATCAATGGACAGGGTGGCGACGAGCAGTACTTC
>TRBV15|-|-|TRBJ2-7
CATSRPQDTGQGQYF
TGTGCCACCAGCAGACCCCAGGACACCGGCCAGGGGCAGTACTTC
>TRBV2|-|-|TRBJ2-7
CASSEDGGTYEQYF
TGTGCCAGCAGTGAAGACGGGGGAACCTACGAGCAGTACTTC
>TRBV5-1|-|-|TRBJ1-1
CASTTVGGFNTEAFF
TGCGCCAGCACCACCGTCGGGGGGTTTAACACTGAAGCTTTCTTT
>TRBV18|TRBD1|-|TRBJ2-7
CASSPRTGGWEQYF
TGTGCCAGCTCACCAAGGACAGGGGGTTGGGAGCAGTACTTC
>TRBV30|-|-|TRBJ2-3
CAWSGRSTQGQYF
TGTGCCTGGAGTGGGCGATCTACCCAAGGGCAGTATTTT
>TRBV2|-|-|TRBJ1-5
CASSERTHQPQHF
TGTGCCAGCTCCGAACGAACTCATCAGCCCCAGCATTTT
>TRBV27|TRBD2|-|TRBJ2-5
CASSQTGTSGGKWTQYF
TGTGCCAGCAGCCAAACCGGGACTAGCGGGGGCAAGTGGACCCAGTACTTC
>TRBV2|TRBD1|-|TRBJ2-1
CASSELGQGMDEQFF
TGTGCCAGCAGTGAACTGGGACAGGGGATGGATGAGCAGTTCTTC
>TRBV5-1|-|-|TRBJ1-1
CASSPFPGGMNTEAFF
TGCGCCAGCAGCCCATTCCCGGGAGGAATGAACACTGAAGCTTTCTTT
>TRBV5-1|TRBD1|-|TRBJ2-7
CASSLQTGTAAYEQYF
TGCGCCAGCAGCTTACAAACCGGGACAGCGGCCTACGAGCAGTACTTC
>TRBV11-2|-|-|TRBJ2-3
CASSFGRITDTQYF
TGTGCCAGCAGCTTCGGGAGAATAACAGATACGCAGTATTTT
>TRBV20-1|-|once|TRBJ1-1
CSAEMNTEAFF
TGCAGTGCCGAGATGAACACTGAAGCTTTCTTT
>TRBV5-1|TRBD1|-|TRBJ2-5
CASSARTGGVGETQYF
TGCGCCAGCAGCGCCCGGACAGGGGGCGTAGGGGAGACCCAGTACTTC
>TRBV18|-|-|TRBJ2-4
CASSPQEAGSAKNIQYF
TGTGCCAGCTCACCACAGGAAGCGGGTTCAGCCAAAAACATTCAGTACTTC
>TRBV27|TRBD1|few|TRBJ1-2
CASSLNAGTGSSGYTF
TGTGCCAGCAGTCTCAACGCCGGGACAGGTAGTAGTGGCTACACCTTC
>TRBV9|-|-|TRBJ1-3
CASNSGGQRGNTIYF
TGTGCCAGCAACAGCGGAGGACAGCGTGGAAACACCATATATTTT
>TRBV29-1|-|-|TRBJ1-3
CSVEDGLGGNTIYF
TGCAGCGTTGAAGACGGGCTTGGTGGAAACACCATATATTTT
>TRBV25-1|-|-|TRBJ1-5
CASSSQGNQPQHF
TGTGCCAGTAGCAGCCAGGGCAACCAGCCCCAGCATTTT
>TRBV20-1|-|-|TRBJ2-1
CSASPGDEQFF
TGCAGTGCTTCCCCCGGGGATGAGCAGTTCTTC